Listed here is a single T cell receptor beta chain. Authors' analysis steps: How many nucleated cells were present was estimated from reference gene primer amplification. Using immunoSEQ multiplex PCR, the repertoire was profiled, and TCRdb retains in-frame clones only, with some absent. That table supplies the V and J calls and clone size; D and trimming were determined from the DNA. The repertoire includes a few hundred thousand clones, more than 70% of them detected once, and roughly 1.2% sits in the top ten. Cohort 3 donors counted as recovered after two negative PCRs, clearance, or resolved symptoms. These data belong to a study of blood T cell repertoires in COVID-19. As for the study in general: Sample material is recorded as cDNA or gDNA derived from T cells, B-cell-depleted T cells, or PBMCs.

With V trimmed by 5 bases and J by 3 bases, 6 bases remained unmatched. CDR1 is ENHRY, CDR2 SYGVKD, per germline. The CDR3 consists of 15 residues. The source material was PBMCs or T cells enriched from blood (not recorded which). The chain carries TRBV10-3 and TRBJ1-5; 8 positions agree with TRBD1. This sequence originates from a woman under 30 who had recovered from COVID-19. For the CDR3, the DNA is TGTGCCATCAGTCCCTGGACAGGGCTCAATCAGCCCCAGCATTTT. Translation gives CAISPWTGLNQPQHF.